A selection of T cell receptor beta chains follows, all from one sample in a study of shared clonotypes between healthy human individuals. Generated by immunoSEQ multiplex PCR, the TCRdb table keeps only in-frame clones and is missing some. The table records fewer than 3 million clones, under 95% of them present only once. The sample comprised naive CD4+ T cells from PBMCs. Receptors originate from a man aged 18 to 30 in good health. Some clones in this sample may be carry-over from other donors' samples. CDR3s include the opening cysteine and the closing phenylalanine or tryptophan. A D gene is named only where the DNA matches it firmly.

J: TRBJ2-2; V: TRBV5-1; D: .; CDR3: CASSLAQRGRELFF; DNA: TGCGCCAGCAGCTTGGCTCAACGAGGCCGGGAGCTGTTTTTT
J: TRBJ1-1; V: TRBV7-2; D: .; CDR3: CASSFREITTATEAFF; DNA: TGTGCCAGCAGCTTTAGGGAGATTACAACGGCCACTGAAGCTTTCTTT
J: TRBJ2-2; V: TRBV10-2; D: TRBD1; CDR3: CASSPTYQQGTGELFF; DNA: TGCGCCAGCAGTCCAACCTATCAACAGGGGACCGGGGAGCTGTTTTTT
J: TRBJ1-5; V: TRBV2; D: .; CDR3: CASSLQGLSNQPQHF; DNA: TGTGCCAGCAGCCTACAGGGACTTAGCAATCAGCCCCAGCATTTT
J: TRBJ1-1; V: TRBV5-6; D: .; CDR3: CASSLLNTEAFF; DNA: TGTGCCAGCAGCTTGTTGAACACTGAAGCTTTCTTT
J: TRBJ1-4; V: TRBV5-1; D: .; CDR3: CASSLGRATNEKLFF; DNA: TGCGCCAGCAGCTTGGGTCGGGCAACTAATGAAAAACTGTTTTTT
J: TRBJ2-7; V: TRBV18; D: .; CDR3: CASSPPGSPEQYF; DNA: TGTGCCAGCTCACCACCAGGGAGCCCCGAGCAGTACTTC
J: TRBJ2-7; V: TRBV5-4; D: .; CDR3: CASSLGRDHRYEQYF; DNA: TGTGCCAGCAGCTTGGGGCGGGACCACCGATACGAGCAGTACTTC
J: TRBJ2-3; V: TRBV7-6; D: TRBD2; CDR3: CASSPVSGNTQYF; DNA: TGTGCCAGCAGCCCAGTAAGCGGGAATACGCAGTATTTT
J: TRBJ2-1; V: TRBV2; D: .; CDR3: CASTGAAEQFF; DNA: TGTGCCAGCACAGGGGCCGCAGAGCAGTTCTTC
J: TRBJ2-5; V: TRBV18; D: TRBD2; CDR3: CASSPGTSGEETQYF; DNA: TGTGCCAGCTCACCCGGGACTAGCGGGGAAGAGACCCAGTACTTC
J: TRBJ1-5; V: TRBV27; D: .; CDR3: CASSSDSFNQPQHF; DNA: TGTGCCAGCAGTTCTGACAGTTTTAATCAGCCCCAGCATTTT
J: TRBJ2-2; V: TRBV10-3; D: .; CDR3: CAISETGTGELFF; DNA: TGTGCCATCAGTGAGACCGGTACCGGGGAGCTGTTTTTT
J: TRBJ1-2; V: TRBV7-6; D: .; CDR3: CASSLEAGAYGYTF; DNA: TGTGCCAGCAGCTTAGAGGCAGGGGCCTATGGCTACACCTTC
J: TRBJ2-1; V: TRBV5-1; D: .; CDR3: CASSFGSSYNEQFF; DNA: TGCGCCAGCAGCTTTGGCAGTTCCTACAATGAGCAGTTCTTC
J: TRBJ2-1; V: TRBV27; D: .; CDR3: CASTPGPRAHEQFF; DNA: TGTGCCAGCACTCCCGGGCCCCGTGCTCATGAGCAGTTCTTC
J: TRBJ1-1; V: TRBV19; D: .; CDR3: CASSGPNTEAFF; DNA: TGTGCCAGTTCAGGGCCGAACACTGAAGCTTTCTTT
J: TRBJ1-1; V: TRBV7-9; D: .; CDR3: CASSRLRQGNTEAFF; DNA: TGTGCCAGCAGCCGTCTCCGGCAGGGGAACACTGAAGCTTTCTTT
J: TRBJ2-2; V: TRBV11-3; D: TRBD2; CDR3: CASSVNGGGTGELFF; DNA: TGTGCCAGCAGCGTAAACGGGGGGGGCACCGGGGAGCTGTTTTTT
J: TRBJ2-5; V: TRBV18; D: TRBD2; CDR3: CASSPTPLLARGETQYF; DNA: TGTGCCAGCTCTCCGACACCGCTACTAGCGCGAGGGGAGACCCAGTACTTC
J: TRBJ2-3; V: TRBV6-4; D: .; CDR3: CASRPQISTDTQYF; DNA: TGTGCCAGCAGACCCCAGATTTCTACAGATACGCAGTATTTT
J: TRBJ2-2; V: TRBV9; D: .; CDR3: CASSVHRANTGELFF; DNA: TGTGCCAGCAGCGTACATCGCGCGAACACCGGGGAGCTGTTTTTT
J: TRBJ2-1; V: TRBV5-5; D: TRBD2; CDR3: CASSPGLAGSYNEQFF; DNA: TGTGCCAGCAGCCCCGGGTTAGCGGGGTCCTACAATGAGCAGTTCTTC